This T cell receptor beta chain was obtained from a study of blood T cell repertoires in COVID-19 (dated by TCRdb to the early 2020s). As for the study more broadly: Samples covering the acute and convalescent phases of COVID-19 were provided by collaborators in the United States, Italy and Spain. Subjects who had been exposed to COVID-19, were actively infected with it, or had recovered from it provided the deeply sampled blood TCRbeta repertoires that made up the dataset. The repertoires were released in a freely available public database intended as a resource for research on the immune response to SARS-CoV-2. Where HLA class I and class II types were available, the types were taken from metadata supplied by the sample provider, not from assay-based typing. The prospective study material was composed of cDNA or gDNA derived from T cells, B-cell-depleted T cells, or PBMCs. The samples were drawn from the first 160 participants of the ongoing ImmuneRACE study and from 1,200 or so subjects provided by 6 global collaborators. A de-identified subject ID, COVID-19 status, age in years and sex were almost always included in the sample metadata.

In the prospective study, participants were roughly 18 to 90 years old, resided in under 30 geographic areas of the United States, and were enrolled through a virtual design. Cohort assignment in the prospective study relied on participant-reported clinical history from a screening survey and a study questionnaire. Recovered participants in ImmuneRACE Cohort 3 were defined as having two consecutive negative NP/OP PCR tests, clearance from a healthcare professional, or resolution of symptoms. Mobile phlebotomists in the prospective study collected whole blood, serum and a nasopharyngeal or oropharyngeal swab from every participant. Additional blood draws and questionnaires over an approximately two-month period could optionally be provided by prospective study participants. Blood samples from the prospective study were shipped frozen or at room temperature prior to DNA extraction. TCRbeta CDR3 regions were amplified from genomic DNA by means of the immunoSEQ Assay, a bias-controlled multiplex PCR. As for the original processing: Within the assay, amplification of reference gene primers was used to estimate how many nucleated cells each sample contained. To quantify the absolute abundance of each unique TCRbeta CDR3 rearrangement, sequence reads were collapsed and filtered. Productive Simpson clonality was computed per sample as the square root of Simpson's diversity index over productive rearrangements. The clones in this table, taken by TCRdb from immuneACCESS, are in-frame only. Not every clone is retained; where verified, under half of the shortfall comes from an unresolved V gene, and the cause of the rest is unknown. V and J calls and clone size are those listed in that table; D and trimming were worked out from the DNA. This sample holds about 170,000 clones; over 80% were observed only once. 4% to 4.5% of the sample is held by the ten biggest clonotypes.

The CDR3 starts with the cysteine, ends with the phenylalanine, and has 13 residues. The kept DNA is CDR3 alone, 39 bases in frame from the first base. From the germline V gene, CDR1 is SQVTM and CDR2 is ANQGSEA. The V and J ends are trimmed by 5 bases and 3 bases, leaving 11 bases between them. Comment on this clone: Its antigen is still unknown. No clone much larger than this one lies a single base away; base qualities are absent.

What the work shows at the level of the full study, not this receptor alone: The quantity of clinical and demographic metadata differed by source and by participant and was supplied without curation.

The TCR was taken from a woman aged 50 to 60 who had recovered from COVID-19. Sequencing used PBMCs or T cells enriched from blood (not recorded which). Recombination connected TRBV29-1 to TRBJ1-5; matching of 6 bases hints at TRBD1 as the D gene. The DNA is as follows: TGCAGCGTTACGGACAGAGACAATCAGCCCCAGCATTTT. Its protein is CSVTDRDNQPQHF.